These 31 T cell receptor beta chains came from one sample sequenced in a study of T cells in Graves' hyperthyroidism and ophthalmopathy. TCR beta CDR3 regions were amplified from RNA. In the first-round RT-PCR of the TCR CDR3, the HTBI primer set was used. TCRdb independently ran MiXCR on the multiplex PCR reads; one entry per CDR3 protein. The profile shows about 500,000 distinct CDR3 sequences, around 50% of them singletons. Material for sequencing was peripheral blood or thyroid tissue (not recorded which). Every receptor here comes from an adult woman with Graves' disease, either hyperthyroidism or ophthalmopathy (not recorded which).

The chain combines TRBV20-1 with TRBJ1-1; 7 positions agree with TRBD1. The germline CDR1 and CDR2 sequences are DFQATT and SNEGSKA (reference sequence). CDR3 length: 13 amino acids. V shed 4 bases, J shed 4 bases, and the junction held 6 bases outside the gene matches. CDR3 bases: TGCAGTGCTATGACAGGGATGGTCACTGAAGCTTTCTTT. This codes for CSAMTGMVTEAFF.

The chain has TRBV11-2 and TRBJ1-2; 7 nucleotides match TRBD1. The germline CDR1 and CDR2 sequences are SGHAT and FQNNGV. CDR3 size: 19 residues. V gave up 5 bases and J gave up 7 bases; unmatched junction bases: 25. In nucleotides, the CDR3 is TGTGCCAGCAGCCATCCTTCAGGAACTAGCGGGAGAGGGGGCGCTGGCTACACCTTC. Its protein is CASSHPSGTSGRGGAGYTF.

This clonotype was picked up many times. The chain links TRBV5-1 to TRBJ2-7; possibly TRBD1 for D (6 bases). The germline gives CDR1 SGHRS, CDR2 YFSETQ. CDR3 length equals 12 residues. With 3 bases removed from V and 4 bases from J, the gap between germline ends came to 8 bases. CDR3 protein: CASSYTGYEQYF. In DNA form, the CDR3 reads TGCGCCAGCAGCTATACAGGGTACGAGCAGTACTTC.

In its sample, this clonotype was seen many times. The V gene is TRBV19, the J gene TRBJ1-2, with D uncertain. Germline V gene data show CDR1 as LNHDA and CDR2 as SQIVND (reference sequence). V was cut by 3 bases and J by 0 bases, with 14 bases left in between. CDR3 length: 16 residues. Here the CDR3 DNA reads TGTGCCAGTAGTATGGGGTTCGGTCCTGCTAACTATGGCTACACCTTC. This sequence encodes CASSMGFGPANYGYTF.

The CDR3 nucleotides are TGTGCCAGCAGCCAAGGGACAGGGGAAAATCAGCCCCAGCATTTT. It translates to CASSQGTGENQPQHF. V and J are TRBV3-1 and TRBJ1-5; TRBD1 agrees at 9 bases. Trimming cost V 1 base and J 4 bases; bases outside gene matches: 2. The CDR3 runs 15 residues. From germline, CDR1 is LGHDT and CDR2 YNNKEL (reference sequence). Filled out from reference TRBV3-1 and TRBJ1-5, the complete variable domain reads DTAVSQTPKYLVTQMGNDKSIKCEQNLGHDTMYWYKQDSKKFLKIMFSYNNKELIINETVPNRFSPKSPDKAHLNLHINSLELGDSAVYFCASSQGTGENQPQHFGDGTRLSIL.

Ten or more counts support this clonotype. This rearrangement joins TRBV12-3 or TRBV12-4 to TRBJ2-2, with TRBD1 matching over 9 bases. The ends lost 8 bases at V and 5 bases at J; junction bases unmatched: 9. The CDR3 is 15 residues long. The CDR3 DNA reads as TGTGCCAGCGGGACAGGGTTCACAACGACCGGGGAGCTGTTTTTT. Protein product: CASGTGFTTTGELFF.

The rearrangement joins TRBV20-1 to TRBJ1-6; the match to TRBD1 covers 12 bases. Germline assignment: CDR1 DFQATT and CDR2 SNEGSKA (reference sequence). After removal of 3 bases from V and 8 bases from J, the junction contained 11 bases not matched to a gene. The CDR3 spans 17 residues. The CDR3 DNA is TGCAGTGCTAGTGAGATGGGGGACAGGGGGCCGGATTCACCCCTCCACTTT. Translation gives CSASEMGDRGPDSPLHF.

Turning to this clonotype: This likely comes from a read error, as the CDR3 has no conserved phenylalanine or tryptophan at its end. This rearrangement joins TRBV12-3 or TRBV12-4 to TRBJ2-2, with 11 bases that match TRBD2. The CDR3 runs 15 residues. The J segment lost 5 bases and the V segment lost 9 bases, leaving 8 bases of the junction unmatched. The CDR3 is CASVTLAGGTGELFS. CDR3 coding DNA: TGTGCCAGTGTTACCCTAGCGGGAGGAACCGGGGAGCTGTTTTCT.

This clonotype was picked up many times. V gene TRBV19 combines with J gene TRBJ1-5, with 7 bases fitting TRBD1. Trimming took 2 bases from V and 6 from J; bases not matched to a gene: 4. The CDR3 loop spans 14 amino acids. The germline V gene encodes CDR1 LNHDA and CDR2 SQIVND (reference sequence). CDR3 sequence (DNA): TGTGCCAGTAGTATAAGTAGGGGGCGTCAGCCCCAGCATTTT. Translated: CASSISRGRQPQHF. The variable domain in full, completed from reference TRBV19 and TRBJ1-5, reads DGGITQSPKYLFRKEGQNVTLSCEQNLNHDAMYWYRQDPGQGLRLIYYSQIVNDFQKGDIAEGYSVSREKKESFPLTVTSAQKNPTAFYLCASSISRGRQPQHFGDGTRLSIL.

Worth noting for this clonotype: Its ends do not fully match the called genes, so a read error is possible. This sequence joins TRBV6-1 and TRBJ2-7; D might be TRBD1 (6 bases). Germline CDR1 is MNHNS and CDR2 is SASEGT. This CDR3 is 12 amino acids long. As DNA, the CDR3 is TGTGCCAGCAGTTACGGGGAAGGGGGATTTAACTTC. Translating it yields CASSYGEGGFNF.

This clonotype was observed a single time. This chain uses TRBV7-9 with TRBJ1-1; no firm D call. V shed 1 base and J shed 10 bases, with 10 bases lying between them. The germline gives CDR1 SEHNR, CDR2 FQNEAQ (reference sequence). This CDR3 contains 12 residues. CDR3 residues: CASSLVEAGAFF. The CDR3 DNA sequence: TGTGCCAGCAGCTTAGTAGAGGCGGGAGCTTTCTTT.

This clonotype was recorded a few times. The chain has TRBV5-1 and TRBJ2-5; 7 bases map to TRBD1. Germline V gene data show CDR1 as SGHRS and CDR2 as YFSETQ. The trim removed 4 bases at V and 7 bases at J, leaving 4 bases unmatched. This CDR3 has 12 residues. CDR3 nucleotide sequence: TGCGCCAGCAGCCTCCGACAGGGGACCCAGTACTTC. Protein product: CASSLRQGTQYF.

This clonotype appeared a few times. The chain couples TRBV29-1 to TRBJ1-4; 8 bases are shared with TRBD1. The germline CDR1 and CDR2 sequences are SQVTM and ANQGSEA. V shed 6 bases, J shed 6 bases, and the junction held 15 bases outside the gene matches. CDR3 length equals 16 residues. The CDR3 region is CSVATGVGGFDEKLFF. In DNA, the CDR3 is TGCAGCGTGGCGACAGGGGTCGGAGGCTTCGATGAAAAACTGTTTTTT.

The chain combines TRBV10-3 with TRBJ1-4, with 10 bases identical to TRBD1. Germline CDR1 reads ENHRY; CDR2 reads SYGVKD. There are 17 residues in the CDR3. The trim removed 4 bases at V and 8 bases at J, leaving 13 bases unmatched. The CDR3 DNA reads TGTGCCATCAGTGTTTCGACCCGGGACAGGGGAGGAGAAAAACTGTTTTTT. It yields the protein CAISVSTRDRGGEKLFF.

This clonotype was picked up many times. The CDR3 DNA follows: TGTGCCACCATCCCGGGCGGAACCTCCTATGGCTACACCTTC. Amino acids: CATIPGGTSYGYTF. V is TRBV6-1 and J is TRBJ1-2; D call uncertain. Deletions cut 10 bases from V and 4 bases from J, with 19 bases between. This CDR3 is 14 amino acids long. Per the germline V gene, CDR1 is MNHNS and CDR2 is SASEGT.

Comment on this clonotype: A read error is likely, as this CDR3 ends without the conserved phenylalanine or tryptophan. The limits of the CDR3 on the DNA are not certain, so only TCRdb's listed CDR3 is given. V is TRBV7-9 and J is TRBJ1-4; the listed D gene, TRBD1, was not tested against the DNA. Germline V gives CDR1 SEHNR, CDR2 FQNEAQ (reference sequence). The CDR3 extends over 10 residues, inclusive of both ends. The chain's CDR3 is CASSGDRGWY.

Ten or more counts support this clonotype. The chain recombines TRBV4-3 with TRBJ1-2; the D is unclear. V was trimmed by 0 bases and J by 5 bases, leaving 13 bases between them. The CDR3 is made up of 15 amino acids. Germline CDR1 and CDR2: LGHNA and YSLEER. This CDR3 is CASSQDREQSYGYTF. Written as DNA, the CDR3 is TGCGCCAGCAGCCAAGATCGGGAACAGTCGTATGGCTACACCTTC.

V usage is TRBV12-3 or TRBV12-4 and J usage is TRBJ2-5; D possibly uses TRBD1 or TRBD2 (5 bases each). V gave up 6 bases and J gave up 1 base, with 12 bases separating them. The CDR3 consists of 14 residues. The CDR3 is CASRTGTTQETQYF. The CDR3 bases are TGTGCCAGCAGAACCGGGACCACCCAAGAGACCCAGTACTTC.

This clonotype was detected only once. The chain links TRBV7-9 to TRBJ1-1; 9 nucleotides agree with TRBD1. The trim removed 2 bases at V and 13 bases at J, leaving 2 bases unmatched. The CDR3 has 11 amino acids. Germline CDR1 is SEHNR and CDR2 is FQNEAQ (reference sequence). CDR3 DNA: TGTGCCAGCAGCTTAATGACAGGGGGTTTCTTT. It encodes CASSLMTGGFF.

Ten or more counts support this clonotype. The chain combines TRBV5-1 with TRBJ2-2; 11 bases map to TRBD1. The germline V gene encodes CDR1 SGHRS and CDR2 YFSETQ. Trimming cost V 3 bases and J 4 bases; bases outside gene matches: 2. The CDR3 is made up of 15 amino acids. CDR3 bases: TGCGCCAGCAGCTCCGGACAGGGGGCCACCGGGGAGCTGTTTTTT. Translating gives CASSSGQGATGELFF.

This chain joins TRBV20-1 and TRBJ2-7; D is unclear. In germline, CDR1 is DFQATT, CDR2 SNEGSKA (reference sequence). This CDR3 contains 11 residues. The CDR3 loop is CTPGQDYEQYF. The CDR3 DNA reads TGCACCCCCGGGCAGGACTACGAGCAGTACTTC.

There are many counts of this clonotype. The J gene is TRBJ1-1, the V gene TRBV29-1, with 12 bases matching TRBD1. With V trimmed by 6 bases and J by 3 bases, 2 bases remained unmatched. CDR1 SQVTM and CDR2 ANQGSEA come from the germline V gene. The CDR3 loop spans 13 amino acids. CDR3 protein: CSVGQGADTEAFF. The DNA of the CDR3 is TGCAGCGTGGGACAGGGGGCTGACACTGAAGCTTTCTTT.

This clonotype was detected only a few times. The DNA for the CDR3 is TGCAGTGCTAGGGGGGATCGGTTTCTGGGGCGTATGGGATACGAGCAGTACTTC. Its translation is CSARGDRFLGRMGYEQYF. The rearrangement uses TRBV20-1 and TRBJ2-7; D tentatively fits TRBD1 or TRBD2 (5 bases each). In germline, CDR1 is DFQATT, CDR2 SNEGSKA (reference sequence). The CDR3 length is 18 residues. Trimming cost V 3 bases and J 4 bases, with 28 bases left between them.

This clonotype was counted ten times or more. The chain carries TRBV4-1 and TRBJ2-5; D gene ambiguous. The CDR3 extends over 14 amino acids. V dropped 1 base and J dropped 3 bases, with 9 bases sitting between them. In germline, CDR1 is MGHRA, CDR2 YSYEKL. CDR3 sequence reads: CASSQGVKKETQYF. In DNA form, the CDR3 reads TGCGCCAGCAGCCAAGGGGTCAAGAAAGAGACCCAGTACTTC.

Concerning this clonotype: This may come from a read error, since a much larger clone is one base off. The rearrangement uses TRBV20-1 and TRBJ1-4; D may be TRBD1 (6 bases). The CDR3 consists of 14 residues. Germline CDR1 DFQATT, CDR2 SNEGSKA (reference sequence). CDR3 sequence: CSALEGGHNGKLFF. The CDR3 DNA reads as TGCAGTGCCCTAGAGGGGGGCCACAATGGAAAACTGTTTTTT.

This clonotype occurred a few times. J is TRBJ2-5 and V is TRBV28; TRBD2 might be the D (7 bases). V dropped 6 bases and J dropped 5 bases, with 13 bases sitting between them. This CDR3 spans 13 amino acids. Germline CDR1 reads MDHEN; CDR2 reads SYDVKM. The DNA for the CDR3 is TGTGCCAGCAGCTCGGGGGGCCCTGAGACCCAGTACTTC. Translation gives CASSSGGPETQYF.

This clonotype has ten or more counts. The rearrangement links TRBV19 to TRBJ1-1; no firm D call. Germline V gives CDR1 LNHDA, CDR2 SQIVND (reference sequence). The V gene lost 6 bases and the J gene lost 1 base, with 15 bases spanning the gap. The CDR3 extends over 15 amino acids. The CDR3 sequence is CASSLNGVSNTEAFF. The CDR3 coding sequence is TGTGCCAGTAGCCTTAATGGGGTCTCGAACACTGAAGCTTTCTTT.

In its sample, this clonotype was seen a few times. The chain carries TRBV7-2 and TRBJ2-2, with 10 bases identical to TRBD1. The CDR3 runs 15 residues. J gave up 10 bases and V 6 bases, and 11 bases lay outside the gene matches. Germline CDR1 is SGHTA and CDR2 is FQGNSA. The CDR3, as DNA: TGTGCCAGCAGGGACCGGGACAGGGGTTTCGAGGAGCTGTTTTTT. Translation gives CASRDRDRGFEELFF.

CDR3 residues: CASSYKPGQGNQETQYF. CDR3 bases: TGTGCCAGCAGCTATAAACCGGGGCAGGGCAATCAAGAGACCCAGTACTTC. The J gene is TRBJ2-5, the V gene TRBV7-9; D could derive from TRBD1 or TRBD2 (5 bases each). The CDR3 length is 17 residues. V lost 4 bases, J lost 2 bases, and 20 bases lay in between. Germline V lookup: CDR1 SEHNR, CDR2 FQNEAQ (reference sequence).

As for this clonotype: The CDR3 does not close with the conserved phenylalanine or tryptophan, likely indicating a read error. The gene calls are TRBV10-3 and TRBJ2-2; 8 nucleotides line up with TRBD2. The CDR3 is made up of 14 amino acids. Trimming took 6 bases from V and 5 from J; bases not matched to a gene: 5. In germline, CDR1 is ENHRY, CDR2 SYGVKD. The CDR3 spells CAIRGSSGTGELFL. In DNA, the CDR3 is TGTGCCATCAGGGGATCTAGCGGGACCGGGGAGCTGTTTCTT.

V is TRBV12-3 or TRBV12-4 and J is TRBJ2-7, with D possibly TRBD2 on 7 matching bases. This CDR3 region has 14 residues. Deletions cut 6 bases from V and 4 bases from J, with 16 bases between. The CDR3 is CASSGAGDTYEQYF. CDR3 sequence (DNA): TGTGCCAGCAGCGGTGCGGGGGACACATACGAGCAGTACTTC.